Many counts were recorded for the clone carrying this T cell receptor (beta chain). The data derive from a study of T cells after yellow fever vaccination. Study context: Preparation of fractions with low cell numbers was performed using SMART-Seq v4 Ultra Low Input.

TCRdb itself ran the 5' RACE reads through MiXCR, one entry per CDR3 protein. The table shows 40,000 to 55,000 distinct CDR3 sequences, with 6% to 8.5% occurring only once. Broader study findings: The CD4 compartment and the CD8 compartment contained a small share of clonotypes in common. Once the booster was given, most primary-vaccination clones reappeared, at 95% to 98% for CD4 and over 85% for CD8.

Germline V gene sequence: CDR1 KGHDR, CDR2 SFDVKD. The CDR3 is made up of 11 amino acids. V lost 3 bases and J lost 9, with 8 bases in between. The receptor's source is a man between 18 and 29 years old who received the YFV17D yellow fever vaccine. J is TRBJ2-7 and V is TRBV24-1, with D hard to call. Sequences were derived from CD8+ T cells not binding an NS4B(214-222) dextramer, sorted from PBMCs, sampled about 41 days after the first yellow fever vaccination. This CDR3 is CATSDGVWQYF. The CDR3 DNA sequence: TGTGCCACCAGTGATGGGGTCTGGCAGTACTTC.